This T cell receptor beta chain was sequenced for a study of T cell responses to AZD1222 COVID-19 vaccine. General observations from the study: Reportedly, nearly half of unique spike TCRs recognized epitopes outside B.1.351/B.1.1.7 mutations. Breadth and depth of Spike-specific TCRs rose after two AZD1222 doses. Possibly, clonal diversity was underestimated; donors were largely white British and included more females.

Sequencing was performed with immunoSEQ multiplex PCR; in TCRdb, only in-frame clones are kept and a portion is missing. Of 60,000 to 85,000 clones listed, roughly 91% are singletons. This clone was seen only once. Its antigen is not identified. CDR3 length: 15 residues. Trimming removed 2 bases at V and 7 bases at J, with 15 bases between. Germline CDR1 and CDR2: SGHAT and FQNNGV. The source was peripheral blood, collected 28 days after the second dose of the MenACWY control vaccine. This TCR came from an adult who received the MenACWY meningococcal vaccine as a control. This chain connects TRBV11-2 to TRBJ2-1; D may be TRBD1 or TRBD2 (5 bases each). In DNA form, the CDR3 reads TGTGCCAGCAGCTTACGCGTGGGGGTTAGGAATGAGCAGTTCTTC. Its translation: CASSLRVGVRNEQFF.